This TCR beta chain is drawn from a study of T-cell memory formation after mild COVID-19. Study overall: TCR clustering was largely donor specific. Study results and caveats: CD4/CD8 balance held among clones contracting day 15 to 85, and later expanders leaned CD4+. Memory cells collected pre-infection included some clones that later responded, suggesting cross-reactive memory joined.

From germline, CDR1 is MGHDK and CDR2 SYGVNS. The CDR3 consists of 13 residues. Trimming took 3 bases from V and 11 from J, leaving 14 bases between them. The authors produced TCR alpha and TCR beta cDNA libraries with sample barcodes and UMIs by 5'RACE using constant-segment primers. TCRdb re-called the 5' RACE reads through MiXCR, storing one row per CDR3 protein. This table holds roughly 340,000 distinct CDR3 sequences, 20% to 25% found once. This clonotype was seen a few times. Its antigen is unidentified. The receptor was derived from a man aged 18 to 30 who had mild COVID-19 (a few samples of this study predate the infection). Cell type and time point are not known. The sequencing sample was made of PBMCs or a T cell subset sorted from them (not recorded which). The rearrangement links TRBV25-1 to TRBJ2-1; no clear D. The CDR3 sequence: CASSDRRLGQQFF. Written as DNA, the CDR3 is TGTGCCAGCAGTGACCGACGGCTGGGTCAGCAGTTCTTC.